These 31 T cell receptor beta chains were all obtained from the same sample, sequenced in a study of blood T cells in healthy people across ages. A second PCR of 7 to 11 cycles used a sample-barcoded 5' primer and a J-beta primer mix. One entry per CDR3 protein, called by TCRdb with MiXCR from the 5' RACE reads. The sample shows 800,000 or so distinct CDR3 sequences, around two thirds of them seen only once. Sequencing used blood. These receptors were collected from a man under 40 in good health.

The rearrangement joins TRBV6-5 to TRBJ2-7; D possibly uses TRBD1 or TRBD2 (5 bases each). The length of the CDR3 is 16 residues. Germline loops: CDR1 MNHEY, CDR2 SVGAGI. V was cut by 4 bases and J by 3 bases, with 19 bases left in between. CDR3 amino acids: CASSWESGTADYEQYF. CDR3 sequence (DNA): TGTGCCAGCAGTTGGGAATCCGGGACGGCAGACTACGAGCAGTACTTC.

The chain links TRBV29-1 to TRBJ2-1, with D tentatively TRBD1 (6 bases). The germline V and J ends were trimmed by 6 bases and 4 bases, with 13 bases remaining between them. The CDR3 consists of 13 residues. In germline, CDR1 is SQVTM, CDR2 ANQGSEA. The CDR3 loop is CSVRQAVYNEQFF. The CDR3 DNA reads TGCAGCGTAAGACAGGCGGTTTACAATGAGCAGTTCTTC.

On this clonotype: A junction end diverges from the germline sequence, so it may reflect a read error. This chain joins TRBV7-2 and TRBJ2-1, with 11 bases aligning to TRBD2. The CDR3 totals 17 residues. CDR1 is SGHTA, CDR2 FQGNSA, per germline. The DNA for the CDR3 is TGTGCCGGCAGCTTATTAGGTAGCGGGGGGGCCTTTGGTGAGCAGTTCTTC. This encodes CAGSLLGSGGAFGEQFF.

This clonotype was detected only a few times. V and J are TRBV7-2 and TRBJ1-2; possibly TRBD1 for D (5 bases). The CDR3 has 14 residues. Deletions cut 5 bases from V and 4 bases from J, with 14 bases between. Germline CDR1 SGHTA, CDR2 FQGNSA. The DNA of the CDR3 is TGTGCCAGCAGCCGGACTTGGGGCACCTATGGCTACACCTTC. It encodes CASSRTWGTYGYTF.

This rearrangement joins TRBV2 to TRBJ2-1; 11 bases align to TRBD2. This CDR3 spans 16 amino acids. Germline-derived CDR1 and CDR2 are SNHLY and FYNNEI. J was trimmed by 4 bases and V by 4 bases; bases with no gene match: 6. The CDR3 sequence: CASSGTSGGAYNEQFF. As DNA, the CDR3 is TGTGCCAGCAGTGGCACTAGCGGGGGAGCATACAATGAGCAGTTCTTC. Full variable domain (missing parts from reference TRBV2 and TRBJ2-1): EPEVTQTPSHQVTQMGQEVILRCVPISNHLYFYWYRQILGQKVEFLVSFYNNEISEKSEIFDDQFSVERPDGSNFTLKIRSTKLEDSAMYFCASSGTSGGAYNEQFFGPGTRLTVL.

The rearrangement links TRBV3-1 to TRBJ2-2, with 7 bases lining up with TRBD2. V gave up 0 bases and J gave up 4 bases; unmatched junction bases: 2. This CDR3 region has 15 residues. Germline V gives CDR1 LGHDT, CDR2 YNNKEL (reference sequence). CDR3 in amino acids: CASSQDPGGTGELFF. The DNA of the CDR3 is TGTGCCAGCAGCCAAGATCCGGGGGGCACCGGGGAGCTGTTTTTT.

To note about this clonotype: One end of the junction is discordant with germline, which a read error may explain. This chain uses TRBV3-1 with TRBJ1-6, with D perhaps matching TRBD1 (6 bases). Germline V gene lookup returns CDR1 LGHDT and CDR2 YNNKEL (reference sequence). The CDR3 is 15 amino acids. The CDR3: CTSSQEGGHNSPLHF. CDR3 nucleotide sequence: TGTACCAGCAGCCAAGAAGGGGGACATAATTCACCCCTCCACTTT.

The V call is TRBV18, the J call TRBJ2-3; 7 nucleotides agree with TRBD2. V lost 6 bases and J lost 2; bases outside the gene matches: 8. Germline CDR1 KGHSH, CDR2 LQKENI. This CDR3 is built from 15 residues. The CDR3 spells CASSNPGGVTDTQYF. Here the CDR3 DNA reads TGTGCCAGCTCGAACCCGGGAGGAGTCACAGATACGCAGTATTTT.

This clonotype was counted a single time. V and J are TRBV5-5 and TRBJ2-1; D could derive from TRBD1 or TRBD2 (5 bases each). The CDR3 has 16 amino acids. V was trimmed by 0 bases and J by 4 bases, leaving 14 bases between them. Germline V gives CDR1 SGHKS, CDR2 YYEKEE (reference sequence). The CDR3 spells CASSLAIRGHYNEQFF. The CDR3 DNA reads as TGTGCCAGCAGCTTGGCAATACGGGGCCATTACAATGAGCAGTTCTTC.

V and J are TRBV7-6 and TRBJ1-2, with a tentative D call TRBD1 (6 bases). Germline V CDR1 and CDR2: SGHVS, FNYEAQ. V lost 1 base, J lost 3 bases, and 12 bases lay in between. CDR3 size: 15 residues. Written as DNA, the CDR3 is TGTGCCAGCAGCTTAGATCGGGGGGCATACTATGGCTACACCTTC. It translates to CASSLDRGAYYGYTF.

The V gene is TRBV28, the J gene TRBJ1-4, with D perhaps TRBD1 (5 bases). The V and J ends lost 5 bases and 8 bases respectively, with 12 bases between them. The CDR3 is 13 residues long. The germline CDR1 and CDR2 sequences are MDHEN and SYDVKM. This CDR3 is CASSPPGWEKLFF. The DNA of the CDR3 is TGTGCCAGCAGTCCTCCAGGGTGGGAAAAACTGTTTTTT.

This rearrangement joins TRBV20-1 to TRBJ2-7, with 15 positions matching TRBD2. V lost 4 bases, J lost 4 bases, and 5 bases stayed unmatched. Germline assignment: CDR1 DFQATT and CDR2 SNEGSKA (reference sequence). CDR3 length: 15 residues. In DNA, the CDR3 is TGCAGTGCTAACCCCGGACTAGCGGGGGGGTACGAGCAGTACTTC. It codes for CSANPGLAGGYEQYF.

The V call is TRBV10-3, the J call TRBJ2-3; 9 bases fit TRBD2. The germline V gene encodes CDR1 ENHRY and CDR2 SYGVKD. Germline trimming cut 8 bases from V and 1 base from J; bases unmatched to any gene: 4. The CDR3 is made up of 14 amino acids. CDR3 sequence (DNA): TGTGCCATCCTTCCTAGCGGGGGCACAGATACGCAGTATTTT. It translates to CAILPSGGTDTQYF.

The chain recombines TRBV7-9 with TRBJ1-2; a possible D gene is TRBD1 (6 bases). From germline, CDR1 is SEHNR and CDR2 FQNEAQ (reference sequence). Trimming stripped 5 bases from V and 6 bases from J, with 13 bases between. This CDR3 contains 13 residues. CDR3 nucleotides: TGTGCCAGCAGCCGGAATAGGGGGGATGGCTACACCTTC. It codes for CASSRNRGDGYTF.

The chain recombines TRBV2 with TRBJ1-5; possible D gene TRBD1, 6 bases. CDR1 is SNHLY and CDR2 is FYNNEI in the germline V gene. The CDR3 length is 13 residues. Trimming stripped 6 bases from V and 4 bases from J, with 10 bases between. Written as DNA, the CDR3 is TGTGCCAGCAGACAGGGATGGAATCAGCCCCAGCATTTT. Translating gives CASRQGWNQPQHF.

This chain connects TRBV7-3 to TRBJ2-5, with D possibly being TRBD2 (5 bases). The V end lost 0 bases, the J end lost 4 bases, and 12 bases lay between the germline ends. The V gene's germline CDR1 is SGHTA and CDR2 FQGTGA. This CDR3 region has 15 residues. The CDR3 loop reads CASSLTTAGGETQYF. CDR3 nucleotides: TGTGCCAGCAGCTTAACAACCGCCGGAGGAGAGACCCAGTACTTC.

This clonotype was counted a few times. V is TRBV29-1 and J is TRBJ1-2; D not certain. Germline V gene data show CDR1 as SQVTM and CDR2 as ANQGSEA. V was pared by 6 bases and J by 6 bases, with 14 bases between. The CDR3 is made up of 12 amino acids. The CDR3 loop reads CSVTKVGDGYTF. The CDR3 DNA sequence: TGCAGCGTCACCAAAGTCGGGGATGGCTACACCTTC.

V usage is TRBV20-1 and J usage is TRBJ1-1; D is uncertain. CDR3 size: 13 residues. The V gene's germline CDR1 is DFQATT and CDR2 SNEGSKA (reference sequence). V was shortened by 4 bases and J by 0 bases, with 9 bases between the two germline ends. The CDR3 bases are TGCAGTGCTACCCAAAGAATGAACACTGAAGCTTTCTTT. It specifies CSATQRMNTEAFF.

The table lists this clonotype with many counts. The chain recombines TRBV29-1 with TRBJ2-5; unclear D gene. Trimming cost V 2 bases and J 6 bases, with 16 bases left between them. There are 14 residues in the CDR3. Germline assignment: CDR1 SQVTM and CDR2 ANQGSEA. CDR3 in amino acids: CSVETLETRKTQYF. As DNA, the CDR3 is TGCAGCGTTGAAACTCTGGAGACCCGAAAGACCCAGTACTTC.

In its sample, this clonotype was seen a few times. This chain uses TRBV4-3 with TRBJ2-1; D unclear. Germline assignment: CDR1 LGHNA and CDR2 YSLEER. There are 15 residues in the CDR3. CDR3 sequence: CAEHPSDSSYNEQFF. In DNA, the CDR3 is TGCGCGGAACACCCGTCGGATAGCTCCTACAATGAGCAGTTCTTC.

The J gene is TRBJ2-1, the V gene TRBV4-3, with D hard to call. V was clipped by 0 bases and J by 10 bases, with 10 bases between them. The CDR3 length is 13 residues. Germline lookup yields CDR1 LGHNA and CDR2 YSLEER. CDR3 nucleotides: TGCGCCAGCAGCCAAGACAGACTCTACGAGCAGTTCTTC. It yields the protein CASSQDRLYEQFF.

This sequence joins TRBV28 and TRBJ2-4; D is uncertain. Per germline, CDR1 MDHEN and CDR2 SYDVKM. The CDR3 runs to 16 residues. V dropped 2 bases and J dropped 2 bases, with 13 bases sitting between them. CDR3 DNA: TGTGCCAGCAGTTTAAATTTGGGGATATCCAAAAACATTCAGTACTTC. Its translation is CASSLNLGISKNIQYF.

This chain links TRBV6-6 with TRBJ1-2; tentatively, D is TRBD1 (5 bases). V was trimmed by 0 bases and J by 2 bases, leaving 10 bases between them. Germline V gene data show CDR1 as MNHNY and CDR2 as SVGAGI (reference sequence). The length of the CDR3 is 15 residues. CDR3 bases: TGTGCCAGCAGTTACTCGTTTCAGGGAAACTATGGCTACACCTTC. Translation: CASSYSFQGNYGYTF.

The rearrangement uses TRBV10-3 and TRBJ2-7, with 9 bases matching TRBD2. Trimming cost V 6 bases and J 0 bases; bases outside gene matches: 3. Germline-derived CDR1 and CDR2 are ENHRY and SYGVKD. CDR3 length: 14 residues. CDR3: CAIRTSGPSYEQYF. The CDR3 nucleotides are TGTGCCATCAGAACTAGCGGGCCCTCCTACGAGCAGTACTTC.

This clonotype was seen a handful of times. J is TRBJ2-1 and V is TRBV5-1; D not resolved. Germline V gene sequence: CDR1 SGHRS, CDR2 YFSETQ. V dropped 6 bases and J dropped 5 bases, with 9 bases sitting between them. The CDR3 length is 12 residues. The CDR3 coding sequence is TGCGCCAGCAACCCAGGTGACAATGAGCAGTTCTTC. It yields the protein CASNPGDNEQFF.

The chain carries TRBV6-1 and TRBJ2-3; D is possibly TRBD1 (6 bases). The CDR3 totals 12 residues. Between the trimmed V and J ends, which lost 4 bases and 7 bases, there was a span of 9 bases. Germline CDR1 and CDR2: MNHNS and SASEGT. CDR3 nucleotides: TGTGCCAGCAGTGTAGGGGGTTATACGCAGTATTTT. Encoded protein: CASSVGGYTQYF.

The rearrangement uses TRBV20-1 and TRBJ2-3, with 12 bases aligning to TRBD2. Germline V gene sequence: CDR1 DFQATT, CDR2 SNEGSKA (reference sequence). CDR3 length: 16 residues. J lost 2 bases, V lost 1 base, and 4 bases had no gene match. The CDR3, as DNA: TGCAGTGCTAGAGCGTCTAGCGGGGGGGACACAGATACGCAGTATTTT. Amino acids: CSARASSGGDTDTQYF.

The DNA of the CDR3 is TGTGCCAGCTCACCCAGGACCACAGAGCAGATAGGAGGCTACACCTTC. Translated: CASSPRTTEQIGGYTF. The rearrangement joins TRBV18 to TRBJ1-2; no clear D. Germline lookup yields CDR1 KGHSH and CDR2 LQKENI. Between the trimmed V and J ends, which lost 3 bases and 8 bases, there was a span of 22 bases. CDR3 length: 16 amino acids.

The chain uses TRBV4-2 and TRBJ2-3; D remains unclear. The CDR3 covers 17 residues. Germline CDR1 and CDR2: LGHNA and YNFKEQ. V lost 0 bases to trimming and J lost 4 bases, with 17 bases between them. The CDR3 is CASSQEGRLWGADTQYF. CDR3 bases: TGTGCCAGCAGCCAAGAAGGAAGGCTATGGGGTGCAGATACGCAGTATTTT.

DNA of the CDR3: TGTGCCAGCAGTTTGGGCGTGCGGGGGGGACAAGAGACCCAGTACTTC. Its translation is CASSLGVRGGQETQYF. The chain recombines TRBV27 with TRBJ2-5; 9 positions agree with TRBD2. Losses at the gene ends were 3 bases for V and 2 bases for J; bases not matched to a gene: 7. This CDR3 is built from 16 residues. The germline V gene has CDR1 MNHEY and CDR2 SMNVEV (reference sequence).

J is TRBJ1-2 and V is TRBV2, with TRBD1 matching 7 bases. Trimming took 6 bases from V and 6 from J; bases not matched to a gene: 10. The CDR3 is 14 residues long. CDR1 and CDR2 (germline): SNHLY, FYNNEI. CDR3 sequence reads: CASRRQGEVDGYTF. CDR3 bases: TGTGCCAGCAGGAGACAGGGCGAAGTAGATGGCTACACCTTC.